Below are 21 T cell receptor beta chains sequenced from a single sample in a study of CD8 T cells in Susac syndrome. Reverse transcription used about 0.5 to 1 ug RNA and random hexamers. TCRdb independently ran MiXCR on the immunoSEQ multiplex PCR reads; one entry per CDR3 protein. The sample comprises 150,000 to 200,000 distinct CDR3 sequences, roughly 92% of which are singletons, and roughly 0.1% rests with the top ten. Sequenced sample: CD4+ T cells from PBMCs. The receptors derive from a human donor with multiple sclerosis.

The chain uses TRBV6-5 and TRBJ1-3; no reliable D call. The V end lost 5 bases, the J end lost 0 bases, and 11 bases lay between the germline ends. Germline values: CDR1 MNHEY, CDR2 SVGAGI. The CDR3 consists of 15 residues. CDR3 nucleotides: TGTGCCAGCAGTCGGACGGGTACCTCTGGAAACACCATATATTTT. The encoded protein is CASSRTGTSGNTIYF.

The CDR3 region is CAIEQVSNTEAFF. The DNA for the CDR3 is TGTGCCATCGAACAGGTTTCGAACACTGAAGCTTTCTTT. The chain combines TRBV28 with TRBJ1-1; a possible D gene is TRBD1 (5 bases). The ends were cut back, 10 bases at V and 1 base at J, with 13 bases in the middle. This CDR3 has 13 amino acids. CDR1 is MDHEN, CDR2 SYDVKM, per germline.

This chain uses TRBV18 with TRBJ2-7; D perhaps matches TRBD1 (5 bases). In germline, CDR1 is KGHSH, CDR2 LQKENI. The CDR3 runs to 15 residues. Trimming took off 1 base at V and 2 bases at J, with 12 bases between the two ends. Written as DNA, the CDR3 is TGTGCCAGCTCACCACTGGGCCAGGGCCCCTACGAGCAGTACTTC. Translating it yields CASSPLGQGPYEQYF. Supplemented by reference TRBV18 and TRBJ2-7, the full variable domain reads NAGVMQNPRHLVRRRGQEARLRCSPMKGHSHVYWYRQLPEEGLKFMVYLQKENIIDESGMPKERFSAEFPKEGPSILRIQQVVRGDSAAYFCASSPLGQGPYEQYFGPGTRLTVT.

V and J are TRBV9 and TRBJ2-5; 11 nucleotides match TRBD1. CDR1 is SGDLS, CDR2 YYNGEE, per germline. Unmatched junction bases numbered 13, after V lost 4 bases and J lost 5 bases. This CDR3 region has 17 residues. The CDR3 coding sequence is TGTGCCAGCAGCAAAGGGGGGACAGGGGGTTCGAGGGAGACCCAGTACTTC. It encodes CASSKGGTGGSRETQYF. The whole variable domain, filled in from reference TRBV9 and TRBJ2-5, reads DSGVTQTPKHLITATGQRVTLRCSPRSGDLSVYWYQQSLDQGLQFLIQYYNGEERAKGNILERFSAQQFPDLHSELNLSSLELGDSALYFCASSKGGTGGSRETQYFGPGTRLLVL.

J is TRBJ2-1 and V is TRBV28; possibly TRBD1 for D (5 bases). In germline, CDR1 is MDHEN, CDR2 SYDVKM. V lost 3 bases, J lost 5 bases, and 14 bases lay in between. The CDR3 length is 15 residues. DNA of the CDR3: TGTGCCAGCAGTTTGGTAGGGGCTGGTAACAATGAGCAGTTCTTC. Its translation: CASSLVGAGNNEQFF.

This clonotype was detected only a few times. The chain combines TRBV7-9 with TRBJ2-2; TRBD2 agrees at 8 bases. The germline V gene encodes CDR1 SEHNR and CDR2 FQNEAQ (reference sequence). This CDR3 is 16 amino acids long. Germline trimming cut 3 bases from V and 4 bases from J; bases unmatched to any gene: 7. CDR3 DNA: TGTGCCAGCAGCTTCGGCGGGGGGTCCCTCACCGGGGAGCTGTTTTTT. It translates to CASSFGGGSLTGELFF.

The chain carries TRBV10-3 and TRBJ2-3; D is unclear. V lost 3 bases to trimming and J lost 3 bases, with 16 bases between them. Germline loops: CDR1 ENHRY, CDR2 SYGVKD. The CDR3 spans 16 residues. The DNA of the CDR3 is TGTGCCATCAGTGATCCACAAGGAAAAGGAACAGATACGCAGTATTTT. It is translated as CAISDPQGKGTDTQYF.

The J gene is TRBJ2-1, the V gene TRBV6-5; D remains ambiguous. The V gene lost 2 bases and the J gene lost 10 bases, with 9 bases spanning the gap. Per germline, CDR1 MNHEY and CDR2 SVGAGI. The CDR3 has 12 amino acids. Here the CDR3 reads CASSYIGREQFF. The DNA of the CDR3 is TGTGCCAGCAGTTACATTGGGCGGGAGCAGTTCTTC.

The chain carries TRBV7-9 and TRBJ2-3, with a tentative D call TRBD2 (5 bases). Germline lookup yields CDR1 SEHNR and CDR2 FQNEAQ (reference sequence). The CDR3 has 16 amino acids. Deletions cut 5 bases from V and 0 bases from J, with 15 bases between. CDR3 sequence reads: CASSARGAVSTDTQYF. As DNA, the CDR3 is TGTGCCAGCAGCGCCCGGGGAGCGGTGAGCACAGATACGCAGTATTTT.

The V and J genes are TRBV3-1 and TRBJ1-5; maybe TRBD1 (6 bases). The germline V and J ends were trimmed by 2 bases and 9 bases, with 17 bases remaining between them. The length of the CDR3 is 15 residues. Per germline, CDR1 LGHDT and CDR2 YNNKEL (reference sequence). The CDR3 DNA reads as TGTGCCAGCAGCCAACTCCCTAATATACAGGGGCCCCAGCATTTT. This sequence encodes CASSQLPNIQGPQHF.

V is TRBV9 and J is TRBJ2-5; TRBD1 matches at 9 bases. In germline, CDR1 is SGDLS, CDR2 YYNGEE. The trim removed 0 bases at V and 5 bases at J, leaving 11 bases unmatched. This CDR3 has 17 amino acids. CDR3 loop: CASSVGHTGQGGETQYF. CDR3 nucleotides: TGTGCCAGCAGCGTAGGCCACACGGGACAGGGAGGCGAGACCCAGTACTTC.

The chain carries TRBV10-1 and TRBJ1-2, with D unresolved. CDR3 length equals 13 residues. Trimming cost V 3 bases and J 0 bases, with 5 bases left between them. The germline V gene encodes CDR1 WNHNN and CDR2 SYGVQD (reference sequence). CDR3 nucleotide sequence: TGCGCCAGCAGTGAATCAACTAACTATGGCTACACCTTC. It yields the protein CASSESTNYGYTF.

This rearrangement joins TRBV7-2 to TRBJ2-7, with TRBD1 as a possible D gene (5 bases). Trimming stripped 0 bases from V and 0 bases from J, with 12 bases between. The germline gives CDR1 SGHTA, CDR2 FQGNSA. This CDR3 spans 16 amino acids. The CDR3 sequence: CASSLAQGGFSYEQYF. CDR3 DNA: TGTGCCAGCAGCTTAGCCCAGGGCGGATTCTCCTACGAGCAGTACTTC.

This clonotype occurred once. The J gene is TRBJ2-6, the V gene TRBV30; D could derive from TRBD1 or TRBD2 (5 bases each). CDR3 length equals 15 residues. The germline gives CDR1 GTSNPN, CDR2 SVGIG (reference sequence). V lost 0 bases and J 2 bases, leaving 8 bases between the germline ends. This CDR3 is CAWSVWGTGANVLTF. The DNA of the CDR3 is TGTGCCTGGAGTGTATGGGGGACTGGGGCCAACGTCCTGACTTTC.

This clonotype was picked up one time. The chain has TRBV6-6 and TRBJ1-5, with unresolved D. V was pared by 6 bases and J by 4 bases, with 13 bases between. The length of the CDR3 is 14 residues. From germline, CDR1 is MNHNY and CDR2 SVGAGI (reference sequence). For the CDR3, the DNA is TGTGCCAGCAGCCGCGGATCAATGAATCAGCCCCAGCATTTT. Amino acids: CASSRGSMNQPQHF.

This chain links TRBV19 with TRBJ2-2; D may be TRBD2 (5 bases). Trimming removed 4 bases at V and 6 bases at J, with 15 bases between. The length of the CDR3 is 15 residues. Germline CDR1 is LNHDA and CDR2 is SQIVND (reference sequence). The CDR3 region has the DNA TGTGCCAGTAGTACGGACTTCGGAACCCCCGGGGAGCTGTTTTTT. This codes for CASSTDFGTPGELFF.

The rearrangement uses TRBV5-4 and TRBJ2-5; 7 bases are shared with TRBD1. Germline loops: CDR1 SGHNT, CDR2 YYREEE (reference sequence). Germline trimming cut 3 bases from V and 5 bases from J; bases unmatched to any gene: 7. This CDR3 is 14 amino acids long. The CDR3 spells CASSSDRHSETQYF. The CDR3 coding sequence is TGTGCCAGCAGCTCGGACAGGCATTCGGAGACCCAGTACTTC.

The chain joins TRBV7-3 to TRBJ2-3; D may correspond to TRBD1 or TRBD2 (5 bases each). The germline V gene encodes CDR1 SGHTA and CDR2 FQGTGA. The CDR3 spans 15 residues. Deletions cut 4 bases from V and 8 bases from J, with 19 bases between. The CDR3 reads CASSSRAGRPGTQYF. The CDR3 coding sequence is TGTGCCAGCAGCTCCAGGGCGGGCCGTCCGGGTACGCAGTATTTT.

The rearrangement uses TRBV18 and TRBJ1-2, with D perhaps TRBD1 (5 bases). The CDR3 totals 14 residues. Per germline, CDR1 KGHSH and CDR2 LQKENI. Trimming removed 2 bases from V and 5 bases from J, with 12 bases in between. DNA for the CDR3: TGTGCCAGCTCACCAGAGGGGTGGATTTATGGCTACACCTTC. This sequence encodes CASSPEGWIYGYTF.

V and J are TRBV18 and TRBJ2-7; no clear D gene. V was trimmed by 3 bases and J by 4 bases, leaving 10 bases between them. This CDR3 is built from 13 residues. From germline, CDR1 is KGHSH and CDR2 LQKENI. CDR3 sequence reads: CASSPLDNYEQYF. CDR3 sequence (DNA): TGTGCCAGCTCACCCCTCGACAATTACGAGCAGTACTTC.

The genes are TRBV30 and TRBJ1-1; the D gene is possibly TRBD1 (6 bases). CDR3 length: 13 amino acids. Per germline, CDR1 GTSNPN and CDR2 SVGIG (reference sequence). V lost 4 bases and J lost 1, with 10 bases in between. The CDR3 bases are TGTGCCTGGAACCGGGACACGAACACTGAAGCTTTCTTT. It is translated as CAWNRDTNTEAFF. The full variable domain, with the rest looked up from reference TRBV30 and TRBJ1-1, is SQTIHQWPATLVQPVGSPLSLECTVEGTSNPNLYWYRQAAGRGLQLLFYSVGIGQISSEVPQNLSASRPQDRQFILSSKKLLLSDSGFYLCAWNRDTNTEAFFGQGTRLTVV.